This T cell receptor (beta chain) was sequenced in a study of PD-L1 blockade in urothelial cancer. Between the trimmed V and J ends, which lost 2 bases and 0 bases, there was a span of 8 bases. Germline CDR1 SGHTA, CDR2 FQGNSA. The CDR3 length is 15 residues. Clones were sequenced by immunoSEQ multiplex PCR, and TCRdb holds only the in-frame ones, with some missing. The table records roughly 120,000 clones, approximately 90% of them present only once. Time point in this sample: peripheral blood 6 weeks after treatment start. Study conclusions and caveats: Durable-benefit patients showed greater tumor-associated blood clone expansion at 3 weeks.

This clone was recorded a few times. Its target is not known. The TCR sequence derives from a man between 60 and 75 years old with urothelial cancer. Material: PBMCs, obtained around atezolizumab (anti-PD-L1) treatment. This chain connects TRBV7-2 to TRBJ2-1; the D is unclear. The CDR3 DNA is TGTGCCAGCAGCTTACTCCCCCTCTCCTACAATGAGCAGTTCTTC. This translates into CASSLLPLSYNEQFF.